This T cell receptor (beta chain) came from a study of cytomegalovirus exposure and HLA in healthy donors. A multiplex PCR was run with 60 Vbeta primers and 13 Jbeta primers. TCRdb keeps only in-frame clones here, not all; method: immunoSEQ multiplex PCR. The sample lists roughly 260,000 clones; roughly four fifths were seen once. Germline CDR1 SGDLS, CDR2 YYNGEE. The CDR3 spans 14 residues. Deletions cut 0 bases from V and 7 bases from J, with 11 bases between. The specimen was PBMCs. The chain recombines TRBV9 with TRBJ1-5; D might be TRBD1 (5 bases). The receptor was isolated from a woman between 40 and 55 years old in good health and CMV-seropositive. The CDR3 region is CASSVGGGRQPQHF. CDR3 nucleotide sequence: TGTGCCAGCAGCGTAGGGGGGGGACGCCAGCCCCAGCATTTT.